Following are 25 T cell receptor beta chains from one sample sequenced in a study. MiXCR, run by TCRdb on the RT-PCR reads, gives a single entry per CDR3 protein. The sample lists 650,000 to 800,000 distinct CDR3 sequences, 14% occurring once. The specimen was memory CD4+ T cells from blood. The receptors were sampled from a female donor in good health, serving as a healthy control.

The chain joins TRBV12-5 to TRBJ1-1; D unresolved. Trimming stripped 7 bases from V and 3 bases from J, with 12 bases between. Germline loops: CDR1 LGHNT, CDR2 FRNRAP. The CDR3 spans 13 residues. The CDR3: CASARRQDTEAFF. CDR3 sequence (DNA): TGTGCTAGTGCGCGACGTCAGGACACTGAAGCTTTCTTT.

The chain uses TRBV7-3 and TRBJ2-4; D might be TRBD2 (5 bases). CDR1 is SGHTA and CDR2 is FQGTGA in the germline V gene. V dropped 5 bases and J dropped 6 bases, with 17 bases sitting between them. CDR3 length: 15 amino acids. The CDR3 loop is CASSPVGGEVNIQYF. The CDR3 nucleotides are TGTGCCAGCAGCCCGGTAGGAGGAGAGGTAAACATTCAGTACTTC. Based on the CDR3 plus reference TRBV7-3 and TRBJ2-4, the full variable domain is GAGVSQTPSNKVTEKGKYVELRCDPISGHTALYWYRQSLGQGPEFLIYFQGTGAADDSGLPNDRFFAVRPEGSVSTLKIQRTERGDSAVYLCASSPVGGEVNIQYFGAGTRLSVL.

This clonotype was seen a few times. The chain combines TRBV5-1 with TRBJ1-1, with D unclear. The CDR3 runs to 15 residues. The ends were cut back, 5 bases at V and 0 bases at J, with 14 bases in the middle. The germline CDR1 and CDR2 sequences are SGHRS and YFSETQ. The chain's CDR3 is CASSRDSSLNTEAFF. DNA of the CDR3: TGCGCCAGCAGTCGTGATTCGTCCCTGAACACTGAAGCTTTCTTT.

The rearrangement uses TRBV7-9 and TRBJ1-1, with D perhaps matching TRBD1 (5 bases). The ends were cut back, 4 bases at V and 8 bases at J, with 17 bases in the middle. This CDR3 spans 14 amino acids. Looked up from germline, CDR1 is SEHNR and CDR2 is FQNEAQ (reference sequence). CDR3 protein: CASSSGQGRVEAFF. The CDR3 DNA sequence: TGTGCCAGCAGCTCCGGGCAGGGACGGGTCGAAGCTTTCTTT.

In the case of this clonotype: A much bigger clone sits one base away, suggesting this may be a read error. The CDR3 loop is CASSLGVGVYKQYF. CDR3 DNA sequence: TGTGCCAGCTCCCTCGGGGTAGGAGTCTACAAGCAGTACTTC. The rearrangement uses TRBV12-3 or TRBV12-4 and TRBJ2-7, with a weak D call TRBD2 (5 bases). The CDR3 is 14 amino acids.

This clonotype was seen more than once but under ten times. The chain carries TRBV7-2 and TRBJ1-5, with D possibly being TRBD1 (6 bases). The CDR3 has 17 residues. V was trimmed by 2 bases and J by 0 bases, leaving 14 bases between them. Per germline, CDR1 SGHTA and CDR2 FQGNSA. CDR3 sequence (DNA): TGTGCCAGCAGCTTAATATCGACAGGCTTTAGCAATCAGCCCCAGCATTTT. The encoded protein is CASSLISTGFSNQPQHF.

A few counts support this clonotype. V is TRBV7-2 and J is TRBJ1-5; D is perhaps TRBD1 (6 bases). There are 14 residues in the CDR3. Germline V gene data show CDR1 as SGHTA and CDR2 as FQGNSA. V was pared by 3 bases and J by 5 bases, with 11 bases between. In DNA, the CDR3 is TGTGCCAGCAGCTTTACAGGGTTAGATCAGCCCCAGCATTTT. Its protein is CASSFTGLDQPQHF.

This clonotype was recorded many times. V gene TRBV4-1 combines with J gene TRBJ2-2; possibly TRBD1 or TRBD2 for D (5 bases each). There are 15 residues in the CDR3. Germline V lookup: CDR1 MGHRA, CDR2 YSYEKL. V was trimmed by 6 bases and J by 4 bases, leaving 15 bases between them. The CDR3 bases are TGCGCCAGCAGTAATCCGGCGAGGGGCACCGGGGAGCTGTTTTTT. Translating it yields CASSNPARGTGELFF.

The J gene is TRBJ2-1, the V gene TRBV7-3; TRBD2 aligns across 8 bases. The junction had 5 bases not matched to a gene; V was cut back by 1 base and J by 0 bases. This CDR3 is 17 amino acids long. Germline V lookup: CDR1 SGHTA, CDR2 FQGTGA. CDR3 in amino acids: CASSLKVLAASYNEQFF. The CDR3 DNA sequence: TGTGCCAGCAGCTTAAAAGTACTAGCGGCCTCCTACAATGAGCAGTTCTTC.

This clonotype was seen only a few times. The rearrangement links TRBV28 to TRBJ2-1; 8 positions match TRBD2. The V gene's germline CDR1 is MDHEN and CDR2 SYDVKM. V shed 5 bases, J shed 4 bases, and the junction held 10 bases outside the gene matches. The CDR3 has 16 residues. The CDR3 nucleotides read TGTGCCAGCAGTCCTACACCGAGCGGGGGTTACAATGAGCAGTTCTTC. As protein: CASSPTPSGGYNEQFF.

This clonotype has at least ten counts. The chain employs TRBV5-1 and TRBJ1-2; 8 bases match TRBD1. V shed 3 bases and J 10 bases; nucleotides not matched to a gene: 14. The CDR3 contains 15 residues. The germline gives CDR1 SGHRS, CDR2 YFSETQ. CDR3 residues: CASSSTGQGKRDYTF. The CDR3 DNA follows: TGCGCCAGCAGCTCGACCGGACAGGGCAAAAGGGACTACACCTTC. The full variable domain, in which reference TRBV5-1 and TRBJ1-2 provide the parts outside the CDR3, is KAGVTQTPRYLIKTRGQQVTLSCSPISGHRSVSWYQQTPGQGLQFLFEYFSETQRNKGNFPGRFSGRQFSNSRSEMNVSTLELGDSALYLCASSSTGQGKRDYTFGSGTRLTVV.

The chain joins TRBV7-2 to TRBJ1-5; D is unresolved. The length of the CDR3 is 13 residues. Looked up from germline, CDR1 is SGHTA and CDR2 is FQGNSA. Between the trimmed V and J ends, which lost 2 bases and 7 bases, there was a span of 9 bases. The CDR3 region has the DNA TGTGCCAGCAGCTTATCCCAGACACAGCCCCAGCATTTT. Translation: CASSLSQTQPQHF.

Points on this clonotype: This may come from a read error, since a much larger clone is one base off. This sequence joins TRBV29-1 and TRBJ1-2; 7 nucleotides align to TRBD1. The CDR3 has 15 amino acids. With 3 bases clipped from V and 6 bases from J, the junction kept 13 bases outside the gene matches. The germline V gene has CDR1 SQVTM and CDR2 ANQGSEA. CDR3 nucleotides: TGCAGCGTTGACGGGACAGAGGGCGATGAGGATGGCTACACCTTC. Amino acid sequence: CSVDGTEGDEDGYTF.

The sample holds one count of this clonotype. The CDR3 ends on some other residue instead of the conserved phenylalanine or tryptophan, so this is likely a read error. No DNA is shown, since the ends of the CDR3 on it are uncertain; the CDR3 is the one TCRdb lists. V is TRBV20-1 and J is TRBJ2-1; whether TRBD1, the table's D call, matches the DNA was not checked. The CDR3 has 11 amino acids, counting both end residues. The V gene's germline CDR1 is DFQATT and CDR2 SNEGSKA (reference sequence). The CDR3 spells CSARTGQLFHY.

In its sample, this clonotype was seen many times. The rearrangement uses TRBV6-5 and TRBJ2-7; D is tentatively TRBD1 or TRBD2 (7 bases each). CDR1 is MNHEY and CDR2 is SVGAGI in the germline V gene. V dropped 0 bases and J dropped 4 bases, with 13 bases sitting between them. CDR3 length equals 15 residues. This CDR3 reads CASSYSRQGGYEQYF. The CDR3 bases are TGTGCCAGCAGTTACTCGAGACAGGGAGGGTACGAGCAGTACTTC.

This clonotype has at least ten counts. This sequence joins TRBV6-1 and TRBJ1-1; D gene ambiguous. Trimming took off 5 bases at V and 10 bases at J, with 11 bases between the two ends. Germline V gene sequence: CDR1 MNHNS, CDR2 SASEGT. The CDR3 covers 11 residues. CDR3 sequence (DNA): TGTGCCAGCAGTTGGAGATGGGGAGCTTTCTTT. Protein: CASSWRWGAFF.

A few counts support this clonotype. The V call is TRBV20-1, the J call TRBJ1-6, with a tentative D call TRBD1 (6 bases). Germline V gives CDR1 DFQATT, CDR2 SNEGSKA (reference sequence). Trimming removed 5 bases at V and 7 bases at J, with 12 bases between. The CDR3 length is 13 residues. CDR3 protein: CSALDRENSPLHF. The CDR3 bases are TGCAGTGCTCTGGACAGAGAAAATTCACCCCTCCACTTT.

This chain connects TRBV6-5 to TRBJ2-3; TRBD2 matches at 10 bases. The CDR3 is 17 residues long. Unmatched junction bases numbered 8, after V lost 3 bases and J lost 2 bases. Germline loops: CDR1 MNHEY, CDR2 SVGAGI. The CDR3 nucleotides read TGTGCCAGCAGTTATTCCCTGACTAGCGGGTCCACAGATACGCAGTATTTT. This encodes CASSYSLTSGSTDTQYF.

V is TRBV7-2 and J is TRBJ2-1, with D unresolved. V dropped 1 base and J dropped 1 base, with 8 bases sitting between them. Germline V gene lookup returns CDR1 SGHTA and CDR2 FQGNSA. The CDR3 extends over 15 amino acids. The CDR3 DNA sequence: TGTGCCAGCAGCTTAGATTTGGGTTCCTACAATGAGCAGTTCTTC. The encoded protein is CASSLDLGSYNEQFF.

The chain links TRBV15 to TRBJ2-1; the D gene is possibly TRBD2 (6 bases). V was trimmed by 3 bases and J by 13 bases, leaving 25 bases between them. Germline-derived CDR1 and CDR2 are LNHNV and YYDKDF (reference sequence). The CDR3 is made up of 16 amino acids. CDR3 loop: CATSSPLARGQGRQFF. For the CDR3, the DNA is TGTGCCACCAGCAGCCCTCTAGCGAGAGGACAAGGACGACAGTTCTTC.

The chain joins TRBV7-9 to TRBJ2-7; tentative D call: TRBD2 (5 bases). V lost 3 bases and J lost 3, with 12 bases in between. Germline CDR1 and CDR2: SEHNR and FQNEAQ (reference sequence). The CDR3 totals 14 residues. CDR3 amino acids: CASSFSGMSYEQYF. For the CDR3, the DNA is TGTGCCAGCAGCTTTTCGGGAATGAGCTACGAGCAGTACTTC.

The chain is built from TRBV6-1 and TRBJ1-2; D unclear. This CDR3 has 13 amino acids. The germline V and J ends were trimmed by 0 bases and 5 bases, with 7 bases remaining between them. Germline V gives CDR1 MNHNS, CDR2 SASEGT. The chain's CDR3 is CASSEARGYGYTF. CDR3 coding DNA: TGTGCCAGCAGTGAAGCGCGAGGGTATGGCTACACCTTC.

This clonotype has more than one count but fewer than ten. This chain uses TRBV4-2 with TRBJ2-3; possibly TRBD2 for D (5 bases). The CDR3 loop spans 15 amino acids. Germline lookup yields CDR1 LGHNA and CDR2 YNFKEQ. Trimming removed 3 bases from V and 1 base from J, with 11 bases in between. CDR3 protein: CASSHSISGTDTQYF. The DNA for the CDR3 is TGTGCCAGCAGCCATAGTATTAGCGGCACAGATACGCAGTATTTT.

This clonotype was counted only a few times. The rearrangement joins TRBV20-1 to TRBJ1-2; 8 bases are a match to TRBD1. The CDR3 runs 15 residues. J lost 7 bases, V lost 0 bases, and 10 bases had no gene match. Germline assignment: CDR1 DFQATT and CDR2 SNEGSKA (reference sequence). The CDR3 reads CSARDRGRGQGGYTF. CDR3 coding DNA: TGCAGTGCTAGAGATCGGGGCAGGGGGCAGGGTGGCTACACCTTC.

The CDR3: CASSGTGSGDSNQPQHF. DNA for the CDR3: TGTGCCAGCAGTGGGACAGGGAGCGGCGATAGCAATCAGCCCCAGCATTTT. This chain uses TRBV27 with TRBJ1-5; 9 bases map to TRBD1. The CDR3 is 17 amino acids. Looked up from germline, CDR1 is MNHEY and CDR2 is SMNVEV (reference sequence). J gave up 0 bases and V 5 bases, and 8 bases lay outside the gene matches.